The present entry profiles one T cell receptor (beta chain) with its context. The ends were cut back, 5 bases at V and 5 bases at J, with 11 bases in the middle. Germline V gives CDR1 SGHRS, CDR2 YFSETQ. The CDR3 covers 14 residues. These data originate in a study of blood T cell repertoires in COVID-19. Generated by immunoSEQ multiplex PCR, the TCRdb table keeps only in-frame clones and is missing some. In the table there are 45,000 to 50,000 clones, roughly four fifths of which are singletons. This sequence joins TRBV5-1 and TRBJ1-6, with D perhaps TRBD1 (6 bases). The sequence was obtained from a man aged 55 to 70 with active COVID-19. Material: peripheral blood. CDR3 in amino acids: CASSQGQNNSPLHF. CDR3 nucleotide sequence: TGCGCCAGCAGTCAAGGACAGAATAATTCACCCCTCCACTTT.